This passage covers 10 T cell receptor beta chains from one sample sequenced in a study of shared clonotypes between healthy human individuals. Using immunoSEQ multiplex PCR, the repertoire was profiled, and TCRdb retains in-frame clones only, with some absent. This table holds about 1.5 million clones, 95% to 99% found once. Sequencing was performed on naive CD4+ T cells sorted from blood. As to subset: CD45RA+ positively selected. The receptors were gathered from a man aged 25 to 40 in good health.

V is TRBV5-4 and J is TRBJ2-7; 8 bases are a match to TRBD2. Germline-derived CDR1 and CDR2 are SGHNT and YYREEE (reference sequence). The CDR3 length is 15 residues. With V trimmed by 2 bases and J by 1 base, 5 bases remained unmatched. The CDR3 sequence is CASSLPGLESYEQYF. CDR3 sequence (DNA): TGTGCCAGCAGCTTACCGGGACTAGAATCCTACGAGCAGTACTTC. Supplemented by reference TRBV5-4 and TRBJ2-7, the full variable domain reads ETGVTQSPTHLIKTRGQQVTLRCSSQSGHNTVSWYQQALGQGPQFIFQYYREEENGRGNFPPRFSGLQFPNYSSELNVNALELDDSALYLCASSLPGLESYEQYFGPGTRLTVT.

The J gene is TRBJ2-3, the V gene TRBV4-2; a weak D match, TRBD2 (7 bases). The CDR3 consists of 17 residues. Per the germline V gene, CDR1 is LGHNA and CDR2 is YNFKEQ. V lost 4 bases and J lost 0, with 17 bases in between. The chain's CDR3 is CASSLNGGTLSTDTQYF. For the CDR3, the DNA is TGTGCCAGCAGCCTTAACGGGGGGACACTCAGCACAGATACGCAGTATTTT.

A note on this clone: This CDR3 is also generated by other DNA sequences in the sample. The V and J genes are TRBV5-1 and TRBJ2-7; 7 bases align to TRBD1. This CDR3 contains 15 residues. After removal of 0 bases from V and 0 bases from J, the junction contained 3 bases not matched to a gene. Germline V CDR1 and CDR2: SGHRS, YFSETQ. This CDR3 reads CASSLGDRSSYEQYF. The CDR3, as DNA: TGCGCCAGCAGCTTGGGGGACAGAAGCTCCTACGAGCAGTACTTC.

The V and J genes are TRBV4-3 and TRBJ2-7, with D perhaps TRBD1 (5 bases). CDR1 is LGHNA and CDR2 is YSLEER in the germline V gene. V lost 0 bases to trimming and J lost 9 bases, with 12 bases between them. The CDR3 totals 13 residues. The DNA for the CDR3 is TGCGCCAGCAGCCAAGAGGGAAGGGGAATGCAGTACTTC. Amino acids: CASSQEGRGMQYF.

The rearrangement links TRBV2 to TRBJ2-5; D is unresolved. Germline values: CDR1 SNHLY, CDR2 FYNNEI. The CDR3 is 14 amino acids. The V end lost 1 base, the J end lost 2 bases, and 8 bases lay between the germline ends. Here the CDR3 reads CASSEGQNQETQYF. In DNA, the CDR3 is TGTGCCAGCAGTGAAGGGCAGAATCAAGAGACCCAGTACTTC.

The chain employs TRBV28 and TRBJ1-2; the match to TRBD1 covers 9 bases. This CDR3 has 16 residues. V lost 5 bases to trimming and J lost 3 bases; unmatched junction nucleotides: 10. CDR1 and CDR2 (germline): MDHEN, SYDVKM. The CDR3 DNA sequence: TGTGCCAGCAGTGCCTCACCGGGACAGGGCCACTATGGCTACACCTTC. The encoded protein is CASSASPGQGHYGYTF.

This chain uses TRBV11-2 with TRBJ2-7, with D possibly being TRBD1 (5 bases). The germline CDR1 and CDR2 sequences are SGHAT and FQNNGV. Trimming pared 0 bases from V and 2 bases from J, leaving 14 bases between. The CDR3 is made up of 16 amino acids. The CDR3 sequence: CASSLDWAGMAYEQYF. The CDR3 DNA sequence: TGTGCCAGCAGCTTAGATTGGGCAGGGATGGCCTACGAGCAGTACTTC. The full variable domain, its missing parts supplied by reference TRBV11-2 and TRBJ2-7, is EAGVAQSPRYKIIEKRQSVAFWCNPISGHATLYWYQQILGQGPKLLIQFQNNGVVDDSQLPKDRFSAERLKGVDSTLKIQPAKLEDSAVYLCASSLDWAGMAYEQYFGPGTRLTVT.

Concerning this clone itself: This sample also contains other DNA sequences that code for the same CDR3. The J gene is TRBJ2-7, the V gene TRBV5-1, with 7 bases lining up with TRBD1. V shed 0 bases and J 4 bases; nucleotides not matched to a gene: 7. The CDR3 has 15 amino acids. Germline lookup yields CDR1 SGHRS and CDR2 YFSETQ. The CDR3 is CASSLATGVGYEQYF. DNA of the CDR3: TGCGCCAGCAGCTTGGCTACAGGGGTGGGTTACGAGCAGTACTTC.

Comment on this clone: This sample includes further DNA sequences coding for the same CDR3. This sequence joins TRBV28 and TRBJ1-5; TRBD1 matches at 7 bases. With V trimmed by 8 bases and J by 2 bases, 6 bases remained unmatched. Per germline, CDR1 MDHEN and CDR2 SYDVKM. The CDR3 loop spans 14 amino acids. This CDR3 reads CASSSGQGNQPQHF. Here the CDR3 DNA reads TGTGCCAGCTCGTCTGGACAGGGCAATCAGCCCCAGCATTTT.

As concerns this clone: The sample carries other DNA sequences with the same CDR3. The V gene is TRBV5-1, the J gene TRBJ2-2, with TRBD2 matching 14 bases. V trimming: 4 bases; J trimming: 4 bases; junction bases outside the gene matches: 6. The length of the CDR3 is 17 residues. Germline V gene lookup returns CDR1 SGHRS and CDR2 YFSETQ. The CDR3 here is CASSTFGLAGGTGELFF. DNA for the CDR3: TGCGCCAGCAGCACGTTCGGACTAGCGGGGGGCACCGGGGAGCTGTTTTTT.